A selection of T cell receptor beta chains follows, all from one sample in a study of blood T cell repertoires in COVID-19. Profiling relied on immunoSEQ multiplex PCR, and the TCRdb table lists in-frame clones only, not all of them. Among approximately 290,000 clones, 90% were seen once, and the ten largest hold 3.5% to 4.5%. Input material: PBMCs or T cells enriched from blood (not recorded which). These receptor sequences come from a woman aged 18-29 years with acute COVID-19. Each CDR3 is given with its conserved first and last residue. Each record gives: CDR3 DNA, CDR3 protein, D gene, J gene, CDR3 length, clone size, V gene. D genes are given only for firm matches. Some rows mark clone size as missing; the rest say once, few, many or name a class of expanded clone.

DNA: TGTGCCAGCAGCGCTCGGGGGGACTCCTACAATGAGCAGTTCTTC; CDR3: CASSARGDSYNEQFF; D: TRBD2; J: TRBJ2-1; length: 15; size: .; V: TRBV9
DNA: TGTGCCAGCAGTTTCGTCCTATCCTATGAAAAACTGTTTTTT; CDR3: CASSFVLSYEKLFF; D: .; J: TRBJ1-4; length: 14; size: once; V: TRBV27
DNA: TGTGCCAGCAGGCCGACCAGGGATAACACTGAAGCTTTCTTT; CDR3: CASRPTRDNTEAFF; D: .; J: TRBJ1-1; length: 14; size: .; V: TRBV6-5
DNA: TGTGCCAGCAGTGAAAGGGACAGGGGTGGCCTAAGCGGTTCACCCCTCCACTTT; CDR3: CASSERDRGGLSGSPLHF; D: TRBD1; J: TRBJ1-6; length: 18; size: .; V: TRBV2
DNA: TGTGCCAGCAGCTTAGAGACAGGCTCGCATGAAGCTTTCTTT; CDR3: CASSLETGSHEAFF; D: .; J: TRBJ1-1; length: 14; size: .; V: TRBV7-9
DNA: TGTGCCAGCAGTGCAATCATCTCCTACAATGAGCAGTTCTTC; CDR3: CASSAIISYNEQFF; D: .; J: TRBJ2-1; length: 14; size: .; V: TRBV2
DNA: TGTGCCACCAGCAGAGTGGAGTCGTACCAAGAGACCCAGTACTTC; CDR3: CATSRVESYQETQYF; D: .; J: TRBJ2-5; length: 15; size: once; V: TRBV15
DNA: TGTGCCAGCAGCCTACAGGGGTCCAACACTGAAGCTTTCTTT; CDR3: CASSLQGSNTEAFF; D: TRBD1; J: TRBJ1-1; length: 14; size: .; V: TRBV28
DNA: TGTGCCACCAGTGAGGGCTTCTTAACCGGGGAGCTGTTTTTT; CDR3: CATSEGFLTGELFF; D: .; J: TRBJ2-2; length: 14; size: .; V: TRBV24-1
DNA: TGTGCCAGCAGCTTAAGAGGGGGAGAACCTGTTGATGAGCAGTTCTTC; CDR3: CASSLRGGEPVDEQFF; D: .; J: TRBJ2-1; length: 16; size: .; V: TRBV11-2
DNA: TGTGCCAGCAGCGTAACTTATACCTACAATGAGCAGTTCTTC; CDR3: CASSVTYTYNEQFF; D: .; J: TRBJ2-1; length: 14; size: .; V: TRBV9
DNA: TGTGCCATCAGTACTAGGTCGGAGGCTAGTGATACGCAGTATTTT; CDR3: CAISTRSEASDTQYF; D: .; J: TRBJ2-3; length: 15; size: once; V: TRBV10-3
DNA: TGTGCCAGCTGCCGAAGGGAGGGCACTGAAGCTTTCTTT; CDR3: CASCRREGTEAFF; D: .; J: TRBJ1-1; length: 13; size: .; V: TRBV9
DNA: TGTGCCAGCAGTCTTAACGGCCGGGACTTCTCCTACGAGCAGTACTTC; CDR3: CASSLNGRDFSYEQYF; D: .; J: TRBJ2-7; length: 16; size: .; V: TRBV27
DNA: TGTGCCAGCAGCTCCGCGCCTAGCGGGAGTTTGCACGAGCAGTACTTC; CDR3: CASSSAPSGSLHEQYF; D: TRBD2; J: TRBJ2-7; length: 16; size: .; V: TRBV7-9
DNA: TGTGCCAGCGGTTGGTGGCAGAATAATTCACCCCTCCACTTT; CDR3: CASGWWQNNSPLHF; D: .; J: TRBJ1-6; length: 14; size: .; V: TRBV2
DNA: TGTGCCAGCAGTTCCGCGGGGGCGCCTAGTGCCACTGAAGCTTTCTTT; CDR3: CASSSAGAPSATEAFF; D: .; J: TRBJ1-1; length: 16; size: .; V: TRBV28
DNA: TGCGCCAGCAGTCAATCATCGGACAGGGGGCGAAACACCGGGGAGCTGTTTTTT; CDR3: CASSQSSDRGRNTGELFF; D: TRBD1; J: TRBJ2-2; length: 18; size: .; V: TRBV23-1
DNA: TGTGCCAGTAACCCCTTTAAACAGGGGGCCGGGGAGCTGTTTTTT; CDR3: CASNPFKQGAGELFF; D: TRBD1; J: TRBJ2-2; length: 15; size: once; V: TRBV27
DNA: TGTGCCAGCAGCGCGGGACAGGTTGGGAACTATGGCTACACCTTC; CDR3: CASSAGQVGNYGYTF; D: TRBD1; J: TRBJ1-2; length: 15; size: once; V: TRBV9
DNA: TGTGCCAGCAGTTACGAAACAGGGGCGAATAACTATGGCTACACCTTC; CDR3: CASSYETGANNYGYTF; D: TRBD1; J: TRBJ1-2; length: 16; size: .; V: TRBV6-5
DNA: TGTGCCAGCAGCCCTTTCCCTAGCGGATCCTACAATGAGCAGTTCTTC; CDR3: CASSPFPSGSYNEQFF; D: TRBD2; J: TRBJ2-1; length: 16; size: once; V: TRBV9